This T cell receptor beta chain is drawn from a study of OX40 agonist ivuxolimab in advanced cancers. In the study overall: The costimulatory receptor OX40 (CD134) was targeted by ivuxolimab, a fully human IgG2 agonistic monoclonal antibody. Three dose-escalation patients achieved partial responses, one with hepatocellular carcinoma and two with cutaneous melanoma. The monotherapy dose-escalation portion (N of about 52 patients) of the phase I ivuxolimab trial is reported in the paper. Among the roughly 52 dose-escalation patients, around 19 had hepatocellular carcinoma, 15 or so melanoma, 9 renal cell carcinoma and 9 head and neck cancer. Intravenous ivuxolimab was administered to patients every 2 weeks at six dose levels: 0.01, 0.1, 0.3, 1.5, 3 and 10 mg/kg. Patients were allowed to have had prior anti-PD-1, anti-PD-L1 or anti-CTLA-4 therapy, and 40% to 45% of the dose-escalation patients had previously received checkpoint inhibitors. In the dose-escalation cohort, roughly 80% of patients were male, and the mean age was roughly 60 years, with a range of roughly 20 to 80. The purpose of peripheral TCRbeta sequencing was to test whether ivuxolimab changed TCR sequence diversity and led to clonal T-cell expansion.

The paper's findings and limits, for the study overall: On average, CD8+ T cells showed more expanded clones than CD4+ T cells after ivuxolimab. Which antigens the clonally expanded peripheral T cells were specific for was not determined. In the 0.1-3.0 mg/kg groups, partial responders had among the lowest normalized peripheral clonal expansion, particularly in CD8+ T cells. At doses from 0.1 to 3.0 mg/kg, clonal expansion was seen in both CD4+ and CD8+ blood T cells between baseline and week 6. Low levels of normalized T-cell clonal expansion were also seen in some patients who did not respond.

To sequence the TCRbeta CDR3 region, genomic DNA was isolated from the sorted cells. TCRbeta CDR3 regions were sequenced using the immunoSEQ Assay. Held by TCRdb, this immuneACCESS table contains in-frame sequences only and omits some clones. Under half of the omission traces to an unresolved V gene where checked; the cause of the rest is unknown. For this sample the table gives tens of thousands of clones, of which approximately 85% were detected only once. Around 2.3% of the sample goes to the ten largest clones. To note about this clone: No cognate antigen has been identified for it. Base qualities are not at hand, and no much larger clone is one base apart.

Patients with a history of autoimmune disease or receiving systemic immunosuppression were excluded from the trial. Peripheral blood for TCR sequencing was collected from all dose cohorts at baseline, on cycle 4 day 1, and on cycle 7 day 1. The samples were drawn from a first-in-human, open-label, multicenter phase I dose-escalation trial of ivuxolimab. Adults with locally advanced or metastatic melanoma, renal cell carcinoma, hepatocellular carcinoma or head and neck squamous cell carcinoma were enrolled in the trial. Before TCR sequencing, CD4+ T cells and CD8+ T cells from peripheral blood were sorted into separate populations. This clonotype originated in an adult with an advanced solid tumor such as melanoma, head and neck, liver or kidney cancer. Sequences were derived from CD4+ or CD8+ T cells sorted from blood, sampled in a trial of the OX40 agonist ivuxolimab.

The nucleotide sequence reads TGTGCCTGGAGTGTACTTGCGGGGTACGAGCAGTACTTC. Its protein is CAWSVLAGYEQYF. The receptor chain draws on TRBV30 and TRBJ2-7; TRBD2 is a weak D gene call, 6 bases matching. Including the terminal cysteine and phenylalanine, the CDR3 comprises 13 residues. The entry retains the CDR3 DNA only, 39 bases that are in frame from base 1. The junction carries 10 bases between V and J, which are trimmed by 0 bases and 4 bases respectively. The germline V gene (reference sequence) provides CDR1 GTSNPN and CDR2 SVGIG.